A single sample gave rise to the 21 T cell receptor delta chains below, sequenced in a study of γδ T cells in repeated Plasmodium falciparum infection (dated by TCRdb to the early 2020s). Vgamma9/Vdelta2+ and Vdelta2-negative gammadelta T cell populations were flow-sorted from peripheral blood mononuclear cells for bulk TCR repertoire analysis. Library method: multiplex PCR. Sequencing was performed on an Illumina MiSeq. With CATT, TCRdb called clones again from the public reads; duplicate DNA rows were later joined. The sample includes tens of thousands of delta-chain clones, with more than 1.4% observed a single time. Of the sample, more than 7% is held by the ten largest clones. The material sequenced was gamma-delta T cells from blood. The receptor source for this set is a pool of human donors (malaria-infected and uninfected, not separated).

A word on this clone: TCRdb's protein, taken from a much larger clone, differs from this DNA's translation at residue 6, likely owing to a read error; the protein displayed comes from the DNA. The chain combines TRDV1 with TRDJ1; D uncertain. Here the J gene came from matching the DNA to germline, since TCRdb omits it. Trimming stripped 1 base from V and 0 bases from J, with 9 bases between. The CDR3 totals 15 residues. Looked up from germline, CDR1 is TSWWSYY and CDR2 is QGS. In nucleotides, the CDR3 is TGTGCTCTTGGGGAACCTCATAAGTACACCGATAAACTCATCTTT. Amino acid sequence: CALGEPHKYTDKLIF.

Turning to this clone: The protein that TCRdb holds for this DNA derives from a much larger clone and differs from the translated DNA at residue 10, which likely indicates a read error; the protein shown here is translated from the DNA. The CDR3 sequence is CALGELQSSHTKTGGYASSPDKLIF. The CDR3 DNA reads TGTGCCCTTGGGGAACTACAGTCTTCCCACACAAAAACTGGGGGATACGCGTCCTCCCCCGATAAACTCATCTTT. V and J are TRDV1 and TRDJ1; 13 bases agree with TRDD3. The J gene comes from matching the DNA to germline here; TCRdb lacks it. The CDR3 has 25 amino acids. Germline V gives CDR1 TSWWSYY, CDR2 QGS.

This clone was detected many times. A far larger clone is one base from this, pointing to a likely read error. The same CDR3 is also encoded by other DNA sequences in this sample. The V call is TRDV1, the J call TRDJ1; tentatively, D is TRDD3 (5 bases). Germline assignment: CDR1 TSWWSYY and CDR2 QGS. The CDR3 sequence is 20 residues long. Here the CDR3 DNA reads TGTGCCCTTGGGGAAAACAGCGGGCCATCCTCGGGGGTCCTCACCGATAAACTCATCTTT. Amino acid sequence: CALGENSGPSSGVLTDKLIF.

This clone has a handful of counts. A far bigger clonotype differs at one base, so this is likely a read error. This sample also contains other DNA sequences that code for the same CDR3. V gene TRDV1 combines with J gene TRDJ1; 7 bases are shared with TRDD3. The CDR3 consists of 16 residues. V shed 5 bases and J 5 bases; nucleotides not matched to a gene: 14. Germline CDR1 reads TSWWSYY; CDR2 reads QGS. CDR3 protein: CALGLPRKGIEDKLIF. The DNA of the CDR3 is TGTGCTCTTGGGCTGCCTAGGAAGGGGATAGAAGATAAACTCATCTTT.

Only a few counts were recorded for this clone. TCRdb lists the protein of a much larger clone for this DNA, which differs at residue 11, so this is likely a read error; the protein given here is translated from the DNA itself. The chain employs TRDV2 and TRDJ1; TRDD3 aligns across 10 bases. Assignment of the J gene here rests on matching the DNA to germline, because TCRdb gives none. This CDR3 has 15 amino acids. In germline, CDR1 is GEAIGNYY, CDR2 EKD. CDR3 nucleotide sequence: TGTGCCTGTGACCCGTTGTTGGGGGATACCGGTAAACTCATCTTT. Its translation: CACDPLLGDTGKLIF.

This clone was detected many times. The chain uses TRDV1 and TRDJ1, with 9 bases lining up with TRDD3. TCRdb is silent on the J gene; assignment here came from matching the DNA to germline. With V trimmed by 5 bases and J by 3 bases, 25 bases remained unmatched. The CDR3 spans 21 residues. The germline V gene has CDR1 TSWWSYY and CDR2 QGS. The CDR3 bases are TGTGCTCTTGGGAACCCTACGCCGCGCTTCCCCACGGGGGATACTCCCGATAAACTCATCTTT. This sequence encodes CALGNPTPRFPTGDTPDKLIF.

This clone has a handful of counts. The protein TCRdb gives is from a much larger clone and does not agree with this DNA's translation at residue 3, likely a read error; the protein shown here comes from the DNA. The V gene is TRDV2, the J gene TRDJ1; 12 nucleotides agree with TRDD3. Looked up from germline, CDR1 is GEAIGNYY and CDR2 is EKD. This CDR3 contains 19 residues. CDR3 bases: TGTGCCGGTGACACCGGACTGGGGGATACCCTAGCGGGCACCGATAAACTCATCTTT. The encoded protein is CAGDTGLGDTLAGTDKLIF.

This clone was picked up a small number of times. A far larger clone is one nucleotide away, so this likely arose from a read error. Other DNA sequences from this sample encode an identical CDR3 as well. The V gene reported is TRDV1; the J gene is uncalled; TRDD3 was called by the table and not checked on the DNA. Germline V CDR1 and CDR2: TSWWSYY, QGS. The length of the CDR3 is 24 residues. CDR3: CALGVTSYFGSNTGRLGYTDKLIF. CDR3 bases: TGTGCTCTTGGGGTCACCTCCTACTTCGGATCAAATACTGGGCGACTAGGGTACACCGATAAACTCATCTTC.

This clone turned up a few times. This likely stems from a read error, as it lies one base from a far larger clone. Other DNA sequences from this sample encode an identical CDR3 as well. The chain is built from TRDV2 and TRDJ1; 9 nucleotides agree with TRDD3. No J segment appears in TCRdb, so it was assigned here by matching the sequence to germline. CDR3 length equals 15 residues. The germline CDR1 and CDR2 sequences are GEAIGNYY and EKD. V trimming: 7 bases; J trimming: 3 bases; junction bases outside the gene matches: 11. Here the CDR3 DNA reads TGTGCCTGCGATAAACTGGGGGACAACGCCGATAAACTCATCTTT. Translating it yields CACDKLGDNADKLIF.

This clone has a count of ten or more. TCRdb lists the protein of a much larger clone for this DNA, which differs at residue 15, so this is likely a read error; the protein given here is translated from the DNA itself. The V gene is TRDV2, the J gene TRDJ1, with 8 bases identical to TRDD3. Germline V gives CDR1 GEAIGNYY, CDR2 EKD. The CDR3 spans 16 residues. The CDR3 nucleotides are TGTGCCTGTGTTTGGCTGGGGGACCCTCACACCGATAAACTCACCTTT. Translated, it gives CACVWLGDPHTDKLTF.

Regarding this clone: The protein that TCRdb holds for this DNA derives from a much larger clone and differs from the translated DNA at residue 9, which likely indicates a read error; the protein shown here is translated from the DNA. The rearrangement links TRDV2 to TRDJ1; D unresolved. TCRdb offers no J gene call, so here the DNA was matched to germline to obtain one. The germline V gene has CDR1 GEAIGNYY and CDR2 EKD. The CDR3 consists of 15 residues. Deletions cut 3 bases from V and 1 base from J, with 14 bases between. CDR3 amino acids: CACDPLSPCTDKLIF. The DNA of the CDR3 is TGTGCCTGTGACCCCTTGTCCCCGTGCACCGATAAACTCATCTTT.

Comments on this clone: This DNA translates differently at residue 19 from the TCRdb protein, which is that of a much larger clone; a read error is likely, and the protein shown is the DNA's own translation. The chain recombines TRDV2 with TRDJ3; 7 positions agree with TRDD3. The CDR3 is 21 residues long. CDR1 is GEAIGNYY, CDR2 EKD, per germline. CDR3 protein: CACDKVAPGGSSSWDTRQIFF. The CDR3 DNA reads TGTGCCTGTGACAAAGTAGCTCCCGGGGGATCTAGCTCCTGGGACACCCGACAGATATTTTTC.

To note about this clone: TCRdb assigns this DNA the protein of a much larger clone, which departs from its translation at residue 6; this likely reflects a read error, and the protein shown comes from translating the DNA. The genes are TRDV2 and TRDJ1; 10 positions match TRDD3. Assignment of the J gene here rests on matching the DNA to germline, because TCRdb gives none. V lost 3 bases to trimming and J lost 1 base; unmatched junction nucleotides: 16. Per the germline V gene, CDR1 is GEAIGNYY and CDR2 is EKD. CDR3 size: 19 residues. The CDR3 loop reads CACDSPLRGGGYITDKLIF. CDR3 in DNA: TGTGCCTGTGACTCGCCCCTACGGGGTGGGGGATACATCACCGATAAACTCATCTTT.

At least ten counts were recorded for this clone. The chain combines TRDV1 with TRDJ1, with TRDD3 matching over 12 bases. With V trimmed by 3 bases and J by 11 bases, 19 bases remained unmatched. The germline gives CDR1 TSWWSYY, CDR2 QGS. The length of the CDR3 is 18 residues. The CDR3: CALGDPTPVLGDTSELIF. The CDR3, as DNA: TGTGCTCTTGGGGATCCAACTCCCGTACTGGGGGATACCAGCGAGCTCATCTTT.

Concerning this clone: TCRdb shows a much larger clone's protein in place of this DNA's translation, and the two differ at residue 4, likely through a read error; the protein shown is translated from the DNA. The V gene is TRDV2, the J gene TRDJ3; 8 nucleotides line up with TRDD3. No J segment appears in TCRdb, so it was assigned here by matching the sequence to germline. The length of the CDR3 is 17 residues. Germline CDR1 and CDR2: GEAIGNYY and EKD. CDR3 sequence: CACGTGIRSWDTRQMFF. The CDR3 DNA reads TGTGCCTGTGGCACCGGGATACGCTCCTGGGACACCCGACAGATGTTTTTC.

The sample holds a few counts of this clone. TCRdb pairs this DNA with a much larger clone's protein that differs at residue 23, likely a read error; the protein shown was translated from the DNA. The V gene is given as TRDV2, and no J gene call is available; TRDD3 reflects the table's D call only, with no check against the DNA. Germline V gene data show CDR1 as GEAIGNYY and CDR2 as EKD. The CDR3 contains 25 residues. The CDR3 region has the DNA TGTGCCTGTGACACCCTTTCCTCCCTCGGCCGTGTACTGGGGGATCCGAAGCCTTACACCGATAAACCCATCTTT. Its protein product is CACDTLSSLGRVLGDPKPYTDKPIF.

This clone has more than one count but fewer than ten. TCRdb records a much larger clone's protein for this DNA, with a difference at residue 8 that likely arises from a read error; the protein given is the translation of the DNA. CDR3 loop: CACDTSYALGGLSTWDTRQMFF. The CDR3 region has the DNA TGTGCCTGTGACACTTCATATGCACTGGGGGGCCTCTCCACCTGGGACACCCGACAGATGTTTTTC. The genes are TRDV2 and TRDJ3; the match to TRDD3 covers 8 bases. TCRdb carries no J gene annotation; the J gene was assigned here by matching the DNA with germline. This CDR3 has 22 amino acids. CDR1 is GEAIGNYY, CDR2 EKD, per germline. Trimming took 1 base from V and 2 from J; bases not matched to a gene: 18.

As concerns this clone: The protein given by TCRdb reflects a much larger clone and differs at residue 3 from this DNA's translation, likely from a read error; the protein shown is the DNA's translation. The chain uses TRDV3 and TRDJ1; tentatively, D is TRDD2 (6 bases). The CDR3 contains 15 residues. Per germline, CDR1 TVYSNPD and CDR2 GDNSRS (reference sequence). The CDR3, as DNA: TGTGCCCTTAGTTCCTTCCGTCCTGGGAGGGCAAAACTCATCTTT. Translation: CALSSFRPGRAKLIF.

To note about this clone: TCRdb's protein for this DNA is that of a much larger clone and differs from the translation at residue 11, likely a read error; the protein shown is the DNA translation. The chain employs TRDV2 and TRDJ3; D is uncertain. No J segment appears in TCRdb, so it was assigned here by matching the sequence to germline. The germline V gene has CDR1 GEAIGNYY and CDR2 EKD. Trimming took 3 bases from V and 0 from J, leaving 29 bases between them. The CDR3 extends over 23 amino acids. DNA of the CDR3: TGTGCCTGTGACCCGGTTGGGACCAGTACTGAGGGACCCAGCTCCTGGGACACCCGACAGATGTTTTTC. Translation: CACDPVGTSTEGPSSWDTRQMFF.

On this clone itself: A far bigger clonotype differs at one base, so this is likely a read error. The chain employs TRDV1 and TRDJ2; 8 bases fit TRDD3. TCRdb does not report a J gene; here it was assigned by matching the DNA to germline references. Unmatched junction bases numbered 14, after V lost 2 bases and J lost 0 bases. Germline V CDR1 and CDR2: TSWWSYY, QGS. This CDR3 comprises 20 residues. The CDR3 nucleotides read TGTGCTCTTGGGGAAATAAGGGGAAGTACTGGGGGCACTTTGACAGCACAACTCTTCTTT. It specifies CALGEIRGSTGGTLTAQLFF.

As for this clone: The protein TCRdb gives is from a much larger clone and does not agree with this DNA's translation at residue 5, likely a read error; the protein shown here comes from the DNA. This chain uses TRDV2 with TRDJ1, with no clear D. The J gene, absent from TCRdb, was called here by matching the DNA to germline. This CDR3 is 11 amino acids long. Germline V lookup: CDR1 GEAIGNYY, CDR2 EKD. The ends were cut back, 5 bases at V and 3 bases at J, with 6 bases in the middle. The CDR3 is CACGVSDKLIF. CDR3 DNA sequence: TGTGCCTGTGGAGTGTCCGATAAACTCATCTTT.